This TCR beta chain was retrieved from a study of radiotherapy plus CTLA-4 blockade in lung cancer. Turning to this clone: The antigen is unknown.

V lost 3 bases, J lost 3 bases, and 5 bases stayed unmatched. Germline values: CDR1 MDHEN, CDR2 SYDVKM. The CDR3 covers 14 residues. Only in-frame clones appear in the TCRdb table, and some are missing; sequencing was by immunoSEQ multiplex PCR. The sample contains around 44,000 clones, over 60% of which appear only once. Focal radiation with ipilimumab CTLA-4 blockade was given to patients with chemo-refractory metastatic non-small-cell lung cancer. Whole-study results and caveats: It was early blood T cell clone dynamics, with interferon-beta, that reportedly best predicted response.

This TCR derives from a human donor with non-small cell lung cancer whose response to radiotherapy plus ipilimumab could not be evaluated. The chain couples TRBV28 to TRBJ2-7; 7 nucleotides align to TRBD1. Sequenced here: peripheral blood, sampled from a patient treated with radiotherapy plus ipilimumab. CDR3: CASSLRGPFYEQYF. The DNA of the CDR3 is TGTGCCAGCAGTTTGAGGGGGCCCTTCTACGAGCAGTACTTC.